The 30 T cell receptor beta chains below were found in one sample sequenced in a study of Graves' ophthalmopathy and Graves' hyperthyroidism. Amplification of the TCR beta CDR3 regions used RNA transcripts (as template). After a first-round RT-PCR with HTBI primers, a second-round multiplex PCR was run. TCRdb called the multiplex PCR reads again in MiXCR, with one record for every CDR3 protein. The sample lists 350,000 to 400,000 distinct CDR3 sequences; 15% were seen once. The specimen was peripheral blood. The receptors derive from a young woman with stable Graves' hyperthyroidism.

This clonotype was detected ten times or more. The chain is built from TRBV6-2 or TRBV6-3 and TRBJ1-1, with D possibly being TRBD1 (5 bases). CDR1 and CDR2 from the germline V gene are MNHEY and SVGEGT. V was clipped by 8 bases and J by 0 bases, with 13 bases between them. The CDR3 has 14 amino acids. The CDR3, as DNA: TGTGCCAGCGACTCAAGGGGACTGAACACTGAAGCTTTCTTT. Amino acid sequence: CASDSRGLNTEAFF.

In this sample, this clonotype turned up many times. The chain carries TRBV19 and TRBJ2-7, with 10 bases fitting TRBD1. V gave up 6 bases and J gave up 4 bases; unmatched junction bases: 6. The CDR3 loop spans 14 amino acids. The germline CDR1 and CDR2 sequences are LNHDA and SQIVND (reference sequence). The CDR3 bases are TGTGCCAGTAGAAGGACAGGGGGGTTGTACGAGCAGTACTTC. This encodes CASRRTGGLYEQYF. Full variable domain (rest looked up from reference TRBV19 and TRBJ2-7): DGGITQSPKYLFRKEGQNVTLSCEQNLNHDAMYWYRQDPGQGLRLIYYSQIVNDFQKGDIAEGYSVSREKKESFPLTVTSAQKNPTAFYLCASRRTGGLYEQYFGPGTRLTVT.

This clonotype was picked up many times. The gene calls are TRBV19 and TRBJ2-7; D is perhaps TRBD2 (5 bases). Trimming removed 8 bases from V and 5 bases from J, with 19 bases in between. Per the germline V gene, CDR1 is LNHDA and CDR2 is SQIVND (reference sequence). The CDR3 is 14 amino acids. The CDR3: CASALAPAVDEQYF. CDR3 DNA sequence: TGTGCCAGTGCATTAGCGCCGGCTGTGGACGAGCAGTACTTC. The variable domain in full, with the rest retrieved from reference TRBV19 and TRBJ2-7, is DGGITQSPKYLFRKEGQNVTLSCEQNLNHDAMYWYRQDPGQGLRLIYYSQIVNDFQKGDIAEGYSVSREKKESFPLTVTSAQKNPTAFYLCASALAPAVDEQYFGPGTRLTVT.

This chain uses TRBV4-1 with TRBJ2-5; 7 bases agree with TRBD1. The CDR3 consists of 17 residues. CDR1 and CDR2 (germline): MGHRA, YSYEKL. J gave up 4 bases and V 0 bases, and 11 bases lay outside the gene matches. Here the CDR3 DNA reads TGCGCCAGCAGCCAAGATCTCTTATCGGGACAGAGAGAGACCCAGTACTTC. Encoded protein: CASSQDLLSGQRETQYF.

This clonotype was seen repeatedly, ten times or more. The V and J genes are TRBV12-5 and TRBJ1-1; 8 positions agree with TRBD1. Germline lookup yields CDR1 LGHNT and CDR2 FRNRAP. This CDR3 spans 14 amino acids. J gave up 1 base and V 5 bases, and 3 bases lay outside the gene matches. CDR3 residues: CASGTGTGNTEAFF. For the CDR3, the DNA is TGTGCTAGTGGTACCGGGACAGGGAACACTGAAGCTTTCTTT.

The chain combines TRBV6-1 with TRBJ2-3; either TRBD1 or TRBD2 may fit D (5 bases each). From germline, CDR1 is MNHNS and CDR2 SASEGT. Trimming cost V 6 bases and J 2 bases, with 18 bases left between them. CDR3 length: 16 residues. The CDR3 sequence is CASSNYGTAITDTQYF. The DNA of the CDR3 is TGTGCCAGCAGCAACTACGGGACGGCTATCACAGATACGCAGTATTTT.

This clonotype came up many times. This chain uses TRBV6-1 with TRBJ2-5, with D possibly being TRBD1 (7 bases). V lost 5 bases, J lost 3 bases, and 16 bases lay in between. Per the germline V gene, CDR1 is MNHNS and CDR2 is SASEGT. This CDR3 is built from 15 residues. DNA for the CDR3: TGTGCCAGCAGTCCCCGGAGGGACAGAAAAGAGACCCAGTACTTC. It translates to CASSPRRDRKETQYF.

Many counts were recorded for this clonotype. This chain links TRBV19 with TRBJ2-5; 8 bases line up with TRBD1. From germline, CDR1 is LNHDA and CDR2 SQIVND (reference sequence). This CDR3 is built from 16 residues. Trimming took 3 bases from V and 3 from J; bases not matched to a gene: 9. The CDR3: CASSIGYWTGKETQYF. The CDR3 DNA reads as TGTGCCAGTAGTATTGGCTATTGGACAGGGAAAGAGACCCAGTACTTC.

This clonotype was recorded many times. This chain joins TRBV28 and TRBJ2-7; D gene ambiguous. The V gene's germline CDR1 is MDHEN and CDR2 SYDVKM. V was pared by 4 bases and J by 4 bases, with 11 bases between. This CDR3 has 13 amino acids. The CDR3 reads CASSSYTAYEQYF. CDR3 DNA sequence: TGTGCCAGCAGTTCCTACACAGCGTACGAGCAGTACTTC.

As for this clonotype: An end of the junction differs from the germline gene, which may be a read error. The chain links TRBV4-2 to TRBJ2-5; D unresolved. Germline CDR1 is LGHNA and CDR2 is YNFKEQ. This CDR3 is 13 amino acids long. Here the CDR3 reads CAGAVATGETRYF. As DNA, the CDR3 is TGTGCCGGCGCCGTGGCCACCGGAGAGACCCGGTACTTC.

A few counts support this clonotype. The chain carries TRBV3-1 and TRBJ1-1; D is unclear. The CDR3 extends over 13 amino acids. Germline CDR1 LGHDT, CDR2 YNNKEL (reference sequence). Trimming shortened V by 0 bases and J by 8 bases, and 10 bases separated the two germline ends. The CDR3 DNA follows: TGTGCCAGCAGCCAAGACTGGGGAGGGGAAGCTTTCTTT. The encoded protein is CASSQDWGGEAFF.

This clonotype was observed at least ten times. The gene calls are TRBV6-1 and TRBJ1-1; D unresolved. Germline V gene data show CDR1 as MNHNS and CDR2 as SASEGT. This CDR3 contains 13 residues. V gave up 5 bases and J gave up 3 bases, with 10 bases separating them. The CDR3 sequence is CASSPGRDTEAFF. The DNA of the CDR3 is TGTGCCAGCAGTCCCGGGCGGGACACTGAAGCTTTCTTT.

The chain employs TRBV7-8 and TRBJ1-2; TRBD1 might be the D (6 bases). Germline lookup yields CDR1 SGHVS and CDR2 FQNEAQ. Trimming pared 5 bases from V and 6 bases from J, leaving 22 bases between. The CDR3 is 16 amino acids. CDR3: CASSALDRRASDGYTF. The CDR3 DNA reads as TGTGCCAGCAGCGCCCTTGACAGGAGAGCAAGTGATGGCTACACCTTC.

This clonotype was detected ten times or more. The chain links TRBV12-3 or TRBV12-4 to TRBJ1-1; D is undetermined. The CDR3 is made up of 13 amino acids. V dropped 2 bases and J dropped 1 base, with 5 bases sitting between them. CDR3 coding DNA: TGTGCCAGCAGTTTAATGTGGAACACTGAAGCTTTCTTT. Residues: CASSLMWNTEAFF.

V and J are TRBV18 and TRBJ2-2; TRBD2 is a possible D gene (5 bases). The V and J ends lost 2 bases and 7 bases respectively, with 8 bases between them. Germline CDR1 is KGHSH and CDR2 is LQKENI. This CDR3 has 13 amino acids. The CDR3 DNA reads TGTGCCAGCTCACCAGAGGGAATCGGGGAGCTGTTTTTT. Its translation: CASSPEGIGELFF.

This clonotype was recorded many times. The chain recombines TRBV4-1 with TRBJ1-2; D is uncertain. The CDR3 extends over 15 amino acids. Deletions cut 3 bases from V and 8 bases from J, with 19 bases between. Germline-derived CDR1 and CDR2 are MGHRA and YSYEKL. In nucleotides, the CDR3 is TGCGCCAGCAGCCAGCTGGGAGGAAAGATAAACGGCTACACCTTC. This encodes CASSQLGGKINGYTF.

The count of this clonotype is one. The chain carries TRBV6-2 or TRBV6-3 and TRBJ1-1, with TRBD1 as a possible D gene (5 bases). V dropped 0 bases and J dropped 4 bases, with 6 bases sitting between them. CDR1 and CDR2 from the germline V gene are MNHEY and SVGEGT. This CDR3 spans 13 amino acids. For the CDR3, the DNA is TGTGCCAGCAGTTACTCCGACAGCACTGAAGCTTTCTTT. It is translated as CASSYSDSTEAFF.

This clonotype was observed many times. The genes are TRBV10-1 and TRBJ1-1; TRBD1 agrees at 10 bases. CDR1 and CDR2 (germline): WNHNN, SYGVQD (reference sequence). This CDR3 has 15 amino acids. V lost 4 bases and J lost 1; bases outside the gene matches: 3. The CDR3: CASSARQGANTEAFF. In DNA form, the CDR3 reads TGCGCCAGCAGTGCCCGACAGGGGGCGAACACTGAAGCTTTCTTT.

In its sample, this clonotype was seen a few times. The V gene is TRBV5-1, the J gene TRBJ2-2, with a possible D match to TRBD1 (6 bases). The CDR3 is made up of 17 amino acids. Trimming pared 0 bases from V and 1 base from J, leaving 13 bases between. Germline CDR1 SGHRS, CDR2 YFSETQ. CDR3: CASSLAGERRNTGELFF. The CDR3 DNA is TGCGCCAGCAGCTTGGCAGGGGAGCGTAGGAACACCGGGGAGCTGTTTTTT.

This clonotype was seen at least ten times. This chain joins TRBV29-1 and TRBJ1-2; a weak D match, TRBD1 (6 bases). V shed 6 bases and J shed 7 bases, with 18 bases lying between them. This CDR3 is built from 13 residues. From germline, CDR1 is SQVTM and CDR2 ANQGSEA. The CDR3 DNA is TGCAGCGTGCCCACGACAGGCGTCGGTGGCTACACCTTC. Its translation: CSVPTTGVGGYTF. Using reference TRBV29-1 and TRBJ1-2 for the parts outside the CDR3, the full variable domain is SAVISQKPSRDICQRGTSLTIQCQVDSQVTMMFWYRQQPGQSLTLIATANQGSEATYESGFVIDKFPISRPNLTFSTLTVSNMSPEDSSIYLCSVPTTGVGGYTFGSGTRLTVV.

This clonotype was counted only a few times. V and J are TRBV15 and TRBJ2-7; D is possibly TRBD2 (5 bases). V was shortened by 4 bases and J by 2 bases, with 9 bases between the two germline ends. Per the germline V gene, CDR1 is LNHNV and CDR2 is YYDKDF (reference sequence). This CDR3 has 13 residues. The CDR3 region has the DNA TGTGCCACCAGCAATAGGAGGACCTACGAGCAGTACTTC. Protein: CATSNRRTYEQYF.

The J gene is TRBJ2-5, the V gene TRBV3-1; D is unclear. The CDR3 consists of 14 residues. Germline CDR1 reads LGHDT; CDR2 reads YNNKEL (reference sequence). With 1 base removed from V and 2 bases from J, the gap between germline ends came to 8 bases. CDR3 DNA sequence: TGTGCCAGCAGCCAAGTTGGTCAGCAAGAGACCCAGTACTTC. Amino acids: CASSQVGQQETQYF.

This clonotype was counted at least ten times. The chain carries TRBV6-1 and TRBJ1-5; D may be TRBD1 (6 bases). V lost 2 bases to trimming and J lost 4 bases, with 12 bases between them. The CDR3 length is 15 residues. From germline, CDR1 is MNHNS and CDR2 SASEGT. CDR3 nucleotide sequence: TGTGCCAGCAGTGAACTCAGGGGCTTGAATCAGCCCCAGCATTTT. As protein: CASSELRGLNQPQHF.

The chain couples TRBV11-2 to TRBJ1-1; D is perhaps TRBD1 (5 bases). The CDR3 is 15 amino acids. Germline loops: CDR1 SGHAT, CDR2 FQNNGV. Trimming removed 3 bases from V and 1 base from J, with 12 bases in between. The CDR3 loop reads CASSFVGTANTEAFF. CDR3 sequence (DNA): TGTGCCAGCAGCTTCGTAGGGACCGCGAACACTGAAGCTTTCTTT.

The rearrangement joins TRBV11-2 to TRBJ1-1, with D possibly being TRBD1 (5 bases). Germline V gene sequence: CDR1 SGHAT, CDR2 FQNNGV. Trimming shortened V by 6 bases and J by 1 base, and 18 bases separated the two germline ends. The CDR3 consists of 16 residues. The chain's CDR3 is CASRRLGDFSNTEAFF. The CDR3 bases are TGTGCCAGCAGGCGCCTCGGGGACTTCTCGAACACTGAAGCTTTCTTT. The full variable domain, completed using reference TRBV11-2 and TRBJ1-1, is EAGVAQSPRYKIIEKRQSVAFWCNPISGHATLYWYQQILGQGPKLLIQFQNNGVVDDSQLPKDRFSAERLKGVDSTLKIQPAKLEDSAVYLCASRRLGDFSNTEAFFGQGTRLTVV.

The table lists this clonotype with many counts. The chain combines TRBV5-1 with TRBJ2-7; 7 bases agree with TRBD2. Losses at the gene ends were 7 bases for V and 3 bases for J; bases not matched to a gene: 10. The length of the CDR3 is 14 residues. The germline V gene has CDR1 SGHRS and CDR2 YFSETQ. The CDR3 region has the DNA TGCGCCAGCGCGGATAGCGGGTCGTACTACGAGCAGTACTTC. It translates to CASADSGSYYEQYF.

This clonotype has a count of ten or more. The genes are TRBV7-2 and TRBJ2-7; no definite D call. The germline V and J ends were trimmed by 5 bases and 6 bases, with 8 bases remaining between them. Germline assignment: CDR1 SGHTA and CDR2 FQGNSA. There are 11 residues in the CDR3. The CDR3 is CASSHRAEQYF. In nucleotides, the CDR3 is TGTGCCAGCAGCCACAGAGCCGAGCAGTACTTC. The variable domain in full, with the rest retrieved from reference TRBV7-2 and TRBJ2-7, is GAGVSQSPSNKVTEKGKDVELRCDPISGHTALYWYRQSLGQGLEFLIYFQGNSAPDKSGLPSDRFSAERTGGSVSTLTIQRTQQEDSAVYLCASSHRAEQYFGPGTRLTVT.

This clonotype was counted many times. V and J are TRBV6-1 and TRBJ2-5; possible D gene TRBD2, 6 bases. Trimming stripped 10 bases from V and 1 base from J, with 13 bases between. From germline, CDR1 is MNHNS and CDR2 SASEGT. This CDR3 has 13 amino acids. CDR3 nucleotides: TGTGCCACCGGAGGGTGGGTCCAAGAGACCCAGTACTTC. It is translated as CATGGWVQETQYF.

V gene TRBV11-2 combines with J gene TRBJ2-7; D remains ambiguous. This CDR3 is 13 amino acids long. Germline CDR1 SGHAT, CDR2 FQNNGV. V lost 1 base, J lost 9 bases, and 13 bases lay in between. Here the CDR3 reads CASSLGPQVGQYF. The CDR3 DNA reads TGTGCCAGCAGCTTAGGGCCCCAGGTGGGGCAGTACTTC.

This clonotype showed up many times. The V gene is TRBV6-5, the J gene TRBJ1-2, with D possibly TRBD1 on 5 matching bases. The CDR3 runs to 11 residues. V was pared by 8 bases and J by 3 bases, with 7 bases between. Germline CDR1 reads MNHEY; CDR2 reads SVGAGI. The CDR3 DNA is TGTGCCAGCGGGGGGTACTATGGCTACACCTTC. This encodes CASGGYYGYTF.